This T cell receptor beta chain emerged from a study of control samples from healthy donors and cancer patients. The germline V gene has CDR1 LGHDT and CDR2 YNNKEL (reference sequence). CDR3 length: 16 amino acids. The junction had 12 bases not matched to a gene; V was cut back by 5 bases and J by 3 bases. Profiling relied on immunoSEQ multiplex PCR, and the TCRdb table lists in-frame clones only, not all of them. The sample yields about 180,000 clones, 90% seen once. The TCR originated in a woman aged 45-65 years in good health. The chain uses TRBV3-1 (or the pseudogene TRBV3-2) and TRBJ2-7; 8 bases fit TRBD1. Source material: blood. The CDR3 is CASSFKWTGNLYEQYF. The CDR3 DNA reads TGTGCCAGCAGCTTTAAATGGACAGGGAACCTCTACGAGCAGTACTTC.